The next 12 T cell receptor beta chains were all read from a single sample in a study of T cells after yellow fever vaccination. TCRdb called the 5' RACE reads again in MiXCR, with one record for every CDR3 protein. The table lists roughly 330,000 distinct CDR3 sequences, roughly 7% of them singletons. Specimen: PBMCs, collected roughly seven weeks after the first yellow fever vaccination. These receptors all come from a young man who received the YFV17D yellow fever vaccine.

This clonotype was observed a handful of times. The chain couples TRBV5-1 to TRBJ1-1; no clear D. The CDR3 sequence is 13 residues long. V was trimmed by 4 bases and J by 3 bases, leaving 10 bases between them. In germline, CDR1 is SGHRS, CDR2 YFSETQ. CDR3 loop: CASSPWEDTEAFF. In DNA form, the CDR3 reads TGCGCCAGCAGCCCCTGGGAGGACACTGAAGCTTTCTTT.

This clonotype was detected ten times or more. The chain couples TRBV9 to TRBJ2-7, with 11 bases identical to TRBD1. J lost 2 bases, V lost 4 bases, and 5 bases had no gene match. Germline loops: CDR1 SGDLS, CDR2 YYNGEE. This CDR3 has 15 residues. The CDR3 protein is CASSSGTGGPYEQYF. CDR3 coding DNA: TGTGCCAGCAGCTCCGGGACAGGGGGACCCTACGAGCAGTACTTC.

Points on this clonotype: At one end the junction does not follow the germline gene, possibly because of a read error. The chain employs TRBV6-5 and TRBJ2-1; 11 bases agree with TRBD2. The CDR3 is made up of 16 amino acids. Per the germline V gene, CDR1 is MNHEY and CDR2 is SVGAGI. The CDR3 coding sequence is TGTTCCAGCAGTTACTCGAGTCTAGCGGGGGGTAATGAGCAGTTCTTC. Protein product: CSSSYSSLAGGNEQFF.

This chain uses TRBV27 with TRBJ2-7, with 8 bases aligning to TRBD1. Trimming removed 4 bases from V and 3 bases from J; junction bases left unmatched: 11. CDR3 length equals 16 residues. Germline V gene lookup returns CDR1 MNHEY and CDR2 SMNVEV (reference sequence). CDR3 in amino acids: CASSSHPPTGVYEQYV. The CDR3 DNA reads TGTGCCAGCAGTTCCCACCCCCCGACAGGGGTCTACGAGCAGTACGTC.

This clonotype was seen a few times. The V and J genes are TRBV3-1 and TRBJ1-1; D might be TRBD1 (5 bases). CDR3 length: 20 amino acids. In germline, CDR1 is LGHDT, CDR2 YNNKEL (reference sequence). V was shortened by 0 bases and J by 1 base, with 24 bases between the two germline ends. The CDR3 DNA reads as TGTGCCAGCAGCCAAGATTTACTGGACAAAGGGATAGGAGGGAACACTGAAGCTTTCTTT. It codes for CASSQDLLDKGIGGNTEAFF.

The V gene is TRBV6-5, the J gene TRBJ1-2; tentatively, D is TRBD1 (5 bases). The CDR3 extends over 14 amino acids. Germline V CDR1 and CDR2: MNHEY, SVGAGI. V lost 2 bases and J lost 6, with 13 bases in between. CDR3 sequence: CASSYGQGLDGYTF. As DNA, the CDR3 is TGTGCCAGCAGTTACGGGCAGGGTCTCGATGGCTACACCTTC.

This clonotype showed up just a few times. The rearrangement joins TRBV20-1 to TRBJ1-1; D gene uncertain. V was trimmed by 6 bases and J by 7 bases, leaving 12 bases between them. CDR3 length: 11 residues. Germline V gene sequence: CDR1 DFQATT, CDR2 SNEGSKA (reference sequence). The CDR3 spells CSARGMDEAFF. The CDR3 coding sequence is TGCAGTGCCCGCGGGATGGATGAAGCTTTCTTT.

The genes are TRBV5-4 and TRBJ2-3; 11 bases align to TRBD1. V was pared by 2 bases and J by 6 bases, with 8 bases of the junction left unmatched. This CDR3 spans 16 amino acids. Germline assignment: CDR1 SGHNT and CDR2 YYREEE (reference sequence). DNA for the CDR3: TGTGCCAGCAGCTTCCCGGGACAGGGGGTCTCGGATACGCAGTATTTT. It translates to CASSFPGQGVSDTQYF.

The V call is TRBV5-6, the J call TRBJ2-7, with 9 positions matching TRBD1. Trimming at V came to 6 bases and at J to 6 bases, leaving 4 bases not matched to a gene. The CDR3 length is 12 residues. Germline V gives CDR1 SGHDT, CDR2 YYEEEE. The CDR3, as DNA: TGTGCCAGCAACCTACAGGGGGCCGAGCAGTACTTC. It encodes CASNLQGAEQYF.

Many counts were recorded for this clonotype. The chain combines TRBV15 with TRBJ1-1; D gene uncertain. This CDR3 region has 14 residues. V was pared by 11 bases and J by 4 bases, with 20 bases between. Germline lookup yields CDR1 LNHNV and CDR2 YYDKDF (reference sequence). Here the CDR3 reads CAARLARGSTEAFF. DNA of the CDR3: TGTGCCGCCCGACTTGCACGCGGCAGCACTGAAGCTTTCTTT.

In DNA, the CDR3 is TGCAGTGGAGGGGACAACACTAACTATGGCTACACCTTC. Protein product: CSGGDNTNYGYTF. This rearrangement joins TRBV20-1 to TRBJ1-2, with D maybe TRBD1 (6 bases). The CDR3 runs 13 residues. Trimming took off 7 bases at V and 0 bases at J, with 12 bases between the two ends. Germline CDR1 reads DFQATT; CDR2 reads SNEGSKA (reference sequence).

This clonotype has a handful of counts. The chain joins TRBV12-3 or TRBV12-4 to TRBJ2-1; 7 nucleotides line up with TRBD2. The CDR3 runs 17 residues. The ends lost 3 bases at V and 2 bases at J; junction bases unmatched: 10. The CDR3 nucleotides are TGTGCCAGCAGTTTGCGATACGGGGGGTTAGCCTACAATGAGCAGTTCTTC. Amino acid sequence: CASSLRYGGLAYNEQFF.